Below, 22 T cell receptor beta chains from the same sample are listed, as sequenced in a study of blood T cell repertoires in COVID-19. Sequenced by immunoSEQ multiplex PCR; TCRdb stores in-frame clones only, minus some. This table has approximately 220,000 clones, 80% to 85% appearing once. Sequencing was done on a sample of peripheral blood. The receptors were gathered from a man aged 40-49 years with acute or convalescent COVID-19.

The CDR3 here is CSVVGYGGWNTEAFF. For the CDR3, the DNA is TGCAGCGTTGTGGGATACGGGGGGTGGAACACTGAAGCTTTCTTT. This chain uses TRBV29-1 with TRBJ1-1; D possibly corresponds to TRBD1 (5 bases). Between the trimmed V and J ends, which lost 4 bases and 1 base, there was a span of 16 bases. The CDR3 totals 15 residues. CDR1 is SQVTM, CDR2 ANQGSEA, per germline.

This chain connects TRBV18 to TRBJ2-2; D perhaps matches TRBD1 (6 bases). Trimming left V 6 bases short and J 0 bases short, with 14 bases between. Germline lookup yields CDR1 KGHSH and CDR2 LQKENI. CDR3 length: 16 residues. CDR3 sequence (DNA): TGTGCCAGCTCGGGCAGGGGACCTGCGAACACCGGGGAGCTGTTTTTT. Amino acid sequence: CASSGRGPANTGELFF.

The chain combines TRBV2 with TRBJ2-5; D possibly corresponds to TRBD2 (5 bases). CDR3 length equals 15 residues. Trimming took off 7 bases at V and 2 bases at J, with 17 bases between the two ends. Germline V gene lookup returns CDR1 SNHLY and CDR2 FYNNEI. CDR3 in amino acids: CASNPLGAMQETQYF. DNA for the CDR3: TGTGCCAGCAATCCCCTGGGAGCCATGCAAGAGACCCAGTACTTC.

The chain recombines TRBV3-1 (or the pseudogene TRBV3-2) with TRBJ2-1; D gene uncertain. V was pared by 2 bases and J by 10 bases, with 12 bases between. The CDR3 runs to 13 residues. Germline values: CDR1 LGHDT, CDR2 YNNKEL (reference sequence). The CDR3 here is CASSQSQATEQFF. In DNA, the CDR3 is TGTGCCAGCAGCCAATCGCAAGCCACCGAGCAGTTCTTC.

The chain couples TRBV6-5 to TRBJ2-4; the D gene is possibly TRBD1 (6 bases). Between the trimmed V and J ends, which lost 4 bases and 0 bases, there was a span of 10 bases. The V gene's germline CDR1 is MNHEY and CDR2 SVGAGI. There are 15 residues in the CDR3. The CDR3 spells CASSLDSLAKNIQYF. The CDR3 bases are TGTGCCAGCAGTTTGGACAGCTTAGCCAAAAACATTCAGTACTTC.

The chain couples TRBV27 to TRBJ2-7, with a weak D call TRBD2 (6 bases). In germline, CDR1 is MNHEY, CDR2 SMNVEV (reference sequence). V dropped 3 bases and J dropped 4 bases, with 19 bases sitting between them. This CDR3 is built from 16 residues. DNA for the CDR3: TGTGCCAGCAGTTTGGACGAAGGAGGGACCCTTTACGAGCAGTACTTC. Translation gives CASSLDEGGTLYEQYF.

V is TRBV7-8 and J is TRBJ2-2; the D gene is possibly TRBD1 (5 bases). CDR3 length: 15 amino acids. The V end was cut by 5 bases, the J end by 7 bases, with 17 bases between. The germline CDR1 and CDR2 sequences are SGHVS and FQNEAQ. The CDR3 bases are TGTGCCAGCAGCGCGCCTAGGGGATTTCACGGGGAGCTGTTTTTT. Its translation is CASSAPRGFHGELFF.

This sequence joins TRBV27 and TRBJ1-4; D unclear. The CDR3 loop spans 12 amino acids. The germline V gene has CDR1 MNHEY and CDR2 SMNVEV (reference sequence). Trimming took 3 bases from V and 7 from J, leaving 6 bases between them. CDR3 nucleotides: TGTGCCAGCAGTTTTCGGGGTGAAAAACTGTTTTTT. Encoded protein: CASSFRGEKLFF. The complete variable domain, with remaining parts taken from reference TRBV27 and TRBJ1-4, reads EAQVTQNPRYLITVTGKKLTVTCSQNMNHEYMSWYRQDPGLGLRQIYYSMNVEVTDKGDVPEGYKVSRKEKRNFPLILESPSPNQTSLYFCASSFRGEKLFFGSGTQLSVL.

This clone was detected only a few times. CDR3 DNA sequence: TGTGCCAGCAGTTATGGCGGGAGCGTATACGAGCAGTACTTC. It encodes CASSYGGSVYEQYF. The chain couples TRBV6-6 to TRBJ2-7, with 7 bases that match TRBD2. The CDR3 has 14 residues. The ends lost 3 bases at V and 4 bases at J; junction bases unmatched: 6. Germline V gives CDR1 MNHNY, CDR2 SVGAGI (reference sequence).

A note on this clone: One end of the junction is discordant with germline, which a read error may explain. The chain combines TRBV11-1 with TRBJ2-2; 8 bases agree with TRBD1. CDR1 and CDR2 (germline): SGHAT, FQDESV (reference sequence). This CDR3 has 15 amino acids. CDR3 coding DNA: TGTGCCAGCAGTTTAGACAGGGGATACACCGGGGAGCTGTTTTTT. Amino acids: CASSLDRGYTGELFF.

The gene calls are TRBV5-6 and TRBJ2-1; D uncertain. V lost 0 bases to trimming and J lost 4 bases, with 5 bases between them. Germline CDR1 and CDR2: SGHDT and YYEEEE. The CDR3 has 13 amino acids. The CDR3 nucleotides are TGTGCCAGCAGCTTGGATCTGTACAATGAGCAGTTCTTC. Its protein product is CASSLDLYNEQFF.

The rearrangement links TRBV6-5 to TRBJ1-3; D might be TRBD1 (5 bases). The CDR3 loop spans 15 amino acids. The germline CDR1 and CDR2 sequences are MNHEY and SVGAGI. V lost 6 bases, J lost 3 bases, and 15 bases lay in between. DNA of the CDR3: TGTGCCAGCAGCCTGGACCAGGGAATTGGAAACACCATATATTTT. It codes for CASSLDQGIGNTIYF.

The chain employs TRBV7-8 and TRBJ2-1; D possibly corresponds to TRBD2 (5 bases). The CDR3 totals 12 residues. Trimming stripped 2 bases from V and 8 bases from J, with 7 bases between. CDR1 is SGHVS and CDR2 is FQNEAQ in the germline V gene. This CDR3 reads CASSLTGYEQFF. In DNA, the CDR3 is TGTGCCAGCAGCTTAACGGGATATGAGCAGTTCTTC.

This clone was seen just once. The rearrangement uses TRBV19 and TRBJ2-6, with TRBD1 as a possible D gene (7 bases). Germline assignment: CDR1 LNHDA and CDR2 SQIVND (reference sequence). CDR3 size: 17 residues. The CDR3 DNA reads TGTGCGACCTCTCGGGGGACAGAGTATTCTGGGGCCAACGTCCTGACTTTC. It encodes CATSRGTEYSGANVLTF.

V is TRBV5-4 and J is TRBJ1-2, with no clear D. V dropped 1 base and J dropped 6 bases, with 10 bases sitting between them. This CDR3 is 13 amino acids long. Germline-derived CDR1 and CDR2 are SGHNT and YYREEE (reference sequence). CDR3 sequence: CASSLTGADGYTF. The CDR3 DNA follows: TGTGCCAGCAGCTTGACGGGTGCGGATGGCTACACCTTC. Combining the CDR3 with reference TRBV5-4 and TRBJ1-2 gives the whole variable domain ETGVTQSPTHLIKTRGQQVTLRCSSQSGHNTVSWYQQALGQGPQFIFQYYREEENGRGNFPPRFSGLQFPNYSSELNVNALELDDSALYLCASSLTGADGYTFGSGTRLTVV.

The V call is TRBV6-6, the J call TRBJ1-1; D remains unclear. This CDR3 has 13 residues. Per the germline V gene, CDR1 is MNHNY and CDR2 is SVGAGI (reference sequence). Trimming removed 8 bases at V and 3 bases at J, with 13 bases between. CDR3 coding DNA: TGTGCCAGCTGTACCTCCCGGGACACTGAAGCTTTCTTT. The encoded protein is CASCTSRDTEAFF.

The chain couples TRBV28 to TRBJ1-5; 9 bases line up with TRBD1. The CDR3 loop spans 15 amino acids. V lost 3 bases, J lost 4 bases, and 4 bases stayed unmatched. Per the germline V gene, CDR1 is MDHEN and CDR2 is SYDVKM. CDR3: CASSFTGGANQPQHF. The CDR3 DNA reads as TGTGCCAGCAGTTTTACAGGGGGCGCGAATCAGCCCCAGCATTTT.

The CDR3 is CASSYRGDSPLHF. The DNA of the CDR3 is TGTGCCAGCAGCTACAGGGGAGATTCACCCCTCCACTTT. V usage is TRBV7-2 and J usage is TRBJ1-6; 7 bases agree with TRBD1. Trimming took 4 bases from V and 8 from J; bases not matched to a gene: 2. CDR3 length: 13 amino acids. Germline CDR1 and CDR2: SGHTA and FQGNSA.

V gene TRBV27 combines with J gene TRBJ1-2; TRBD1 matches at 7 bases. This CDR3 spans 14 amino acids. After removal of 4 bases from V and 8 bases from J, the junction contained 10 bases not matched to a gene. CDR1 is MNHEY, CDR2 SMNVEV, per germline (reference sequence). The CDR3 DNA sequence: TGTGCCAGCAGTTCCATCATTCCGGGACAGGGCTACACCTTC. It specifies CASSSIIPGQGYTF.

CDR3 nucleotides: TGTGCCAGCAGCTTGGAGGTTGGAGCTAACTATGGCTACACCTTC. Translation: CASSLEVGANYGYTF. The chain carries TRBV5-4 and TRBJ1-2, with D hard to call. The CDR3 extends over 15 amino acids. With 0 bases removed from V and 0 bases from J, the gap between germline ends came to 9 bases. From germline, CDR1 is SGHNT and CDR2 YYREEE (reference sequence).

The chain recombines TRBV2 with TRBJ2-5, with 9 bases aligning to TRBD2. CDR3 length equals 14 residues. V dropped 7 bases and J dropped 5; count of bases not matched to a gene: 8. CDR1 is SNHLY, CDR2 FYNNEI, per germline. CDR3 sequence: CASTRTSVRETQYF. CDR3 sequence (DNA): TGTGCCAGCACCCGGACTAGCGTCAGGGAGACCCAGTACTTC.

The gene calls are TRBV5-8 and TRBJ2-4; a weak D match, TRBD1 (5 bases). The ends were cut back, 4 bases at V and 12 bases at J, with 17 bases in the middle. CDR1 and CDR2 from the germline V gene are SGHTS and YDEGEE. The CDR3 totals 13 residues. The CDR3 reads CASSRTFDTTQYF. In nucleotides, the CDR3 is TGTGCCAGCAGCAGGACATTCGATACGACTCAGTACTTC.